This entry describes one T cell receptor beta chain. This specimen comes from a study of shared clonotypes between healthy human individuals. The CDR3 contains 15 residues. Trimming cost V 3 bases and J 6 bases, with 15 bases left between them. Germline lookup yields CDR1 MDHEN and CDR2 SYDVKM. Genomic DNA of each subset was evenly split across several immunoSEQ plates. This table comes from immunoSEQ multiplex PCR, and its TCRdb copy is limited to in-frame clones, with some not included. The table records 1,500,000 or so clones, just under 99% of them present only once. Source material: naive CD4+ T cells sorted from blood. Subset: CD45RA+ positively selected. This chain connects TRBV28 to TRBJ1-5; D perhaps matches TRBD1 (6 bases). The sequence was obtained from a young man in good health. CDR3: CASSFRAGDIQPQHF. CDR3 sequence (DNA): TGTGCCAGCAGTTTCCGGGCAGGGGACATTCAGCCCCAGCATTTT.